The source of this T cell receptor (beta chain) is a study of shared clonotypes between healthy human individuals. Study overall: Used for every donor were three CD4 naive, three CD4 memory, two CD8 naive and one CD8 memory plate. Overall study findings and caveats: The naive CD4 repertoires of a few donors were compared, and roughly 5.1% of clonotypes were shared. Although depth was large, rarefaction showed that sequencing of the sorted subsets was incomplete.

Every one of the donors was a Caucasian adult that lived in Nashville, Tennessee. The protocol was immunoSEQ multiplex PCR, while the TCRdb copy is restricted to in-frame clones and leaves out a portion. The sample carries 950,000 to 1,100,000 clones, about four fifths recorded once. Regarding this clone: Its antigen is unknown.

With 6 bases clipped from V and 5 bases from J, the junction kept 13 bases outside the gene matches. The CDR3 extends over 17 amino acids. CDR1 and CDR2 from the germline V gene are MDHEN and SYDVKM. The TCR originated in a man aged 18 to 30 in good health. Some clones in this sample may be carry-over from other donors' samples. Sequences were obtained from memory CD4+ T cells from PBMCs. Subset meaning: CD45RA-negative fraction. V gene TRBV28 combines with J gene TRBJ2-1; 10 bases match TRBD2. The CDR3, as DNA: TGTGCCAGCAGGGGCGGGGGTAGTAGCGGGAGGAACAATGAGCAGTTCTTC. Protein product: CASRGGGSSGRNNEQFF.